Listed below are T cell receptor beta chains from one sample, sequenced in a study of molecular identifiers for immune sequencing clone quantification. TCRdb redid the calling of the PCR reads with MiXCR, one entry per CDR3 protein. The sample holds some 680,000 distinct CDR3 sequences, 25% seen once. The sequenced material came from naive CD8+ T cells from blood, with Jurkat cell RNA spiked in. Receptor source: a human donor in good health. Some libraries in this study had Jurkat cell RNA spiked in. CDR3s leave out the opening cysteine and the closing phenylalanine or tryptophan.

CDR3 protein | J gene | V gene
ASRTTSGTYNEQF | TRBJ2-1 | TRBV2
ASSLIENSGNTMY | TRBJ1-3 | TRBV13
ASSLETGPHTEAF | TRBJ1-1 | TRBV5-6
ATFRDKYQETQY | TRBJ2-5 | TRBV6-2/TRBV6-3
ASSQASTMNTEAF | TRBJ1-1 | TRBV4-3
ASSLSGGFSGEKLF | TRBJ1-4 | TRBV7-9
AVSEGSSYEQY | TRBJ2-7 | TRBV10-3
SARDDLRADTQY | TRBJ2-3 | TRBV20-1
ASSPAGCSYEQY | TRBJ2-7 | TRBV5-3
ASSLGGGGEKLF | TRBJ1-4 | TRBV12-3/TRBV12-4
ASSGRGHTNEQF | TRBJ2-1 | TRBV27
ASSFTSGSARSTDTQY | TRBJ2-3 | TRBV6-2/TRBV6-3
ASSIPGPEAF | TRBJ1-1 | TRBV19
ASSPRDRGPTEAF | TRBJ1-1 | TRBV7-9
ASTNSGFSIDTQY | TRBJ2-3 | TRBV7-2
ASSSHVVDTGELF | TRBJ2-2 | TRBV4-1
ASSPPGTGGLGSPLH | TRBJ1-6 | TRBV4-1
ASRRSNQPQH | TRBJ1-5 | TRBV19
ASSIMGLAGEETQY | TRBJ2-5 | TRBV19
ASSWMGGTNEQF | TRBJ2-1 | TRBV19
SVTWGLTGAPEAF | TRBJ1-1 | TRBV29-1
SARGPGLSYEQY | TRBJ2-7 | TRBV20-1
ASSVGALGYT | TRBJ1-2 | TRBV27
ASSTHTRASYNEQF | TRBJ2-1 | TRBV11-2
ASSDRDMWSHEQY | TRBJ2-7 | TRBV2
ASNLAGHTDTQY | TRBJ2-3 | TRBV12-3/TRBV12-4
ASSLVNIGELF | TRBJ2-2 | TRBV14
ASSGTLLFSRGVTDTQY | TRBJ2-3 | TRBV9
ASSPPRQGNTEAF | TRBJ1-1 | TRBV12-3/TRBV12-4
ASSYPPCGAQETQY | TRBJ2-5 | TRBV6-6
ASSDITGVREDTQY | TRBJ2-3 | TRBV6-1
ARSQVGHVISTDTQY | TRBJ2-3 | TRBV4-1
GSSYSGAGEAF | TRBJ1-1 | TRBV6-5
SARDAGGAAPQY | TRBJ2-3 | TRBV20-1
ASSEVLSYNEQF | TRBJ2-1 | TRBV2
SARDQGYEQY | TRBJ2-7 | TRBV20-1
ASRTGTEETQY | TRBJ2-5 | TRBV27
ASSLVSAGGSEQY | TRBJ2-7 | TRBV12-3/TRBV12-4
ASSWGVAAGSEAF | TRBJ1-1 | TRBV11-2
ASSQRTSGGYEQY | TRBJ2-7 | TRBV6-5
ASRQGGTEAF | TRBJ1-1 | TRBV5-4
ASSLPGLGSGNTEAF | TRBJ1-1 | TRBV6-2/TRBV6-3
ASSRPGGSNQPQH | TRBJ1-5 | TRBV28
ASSQDYSSHETQY | TRBJ2-5 | TRBV4-3
ASSIVLGHEQY | TRBJ2-7 | TRBV19
ASSQETMLGTGAYEQY | TRBJ2-7 | TRBV4-3